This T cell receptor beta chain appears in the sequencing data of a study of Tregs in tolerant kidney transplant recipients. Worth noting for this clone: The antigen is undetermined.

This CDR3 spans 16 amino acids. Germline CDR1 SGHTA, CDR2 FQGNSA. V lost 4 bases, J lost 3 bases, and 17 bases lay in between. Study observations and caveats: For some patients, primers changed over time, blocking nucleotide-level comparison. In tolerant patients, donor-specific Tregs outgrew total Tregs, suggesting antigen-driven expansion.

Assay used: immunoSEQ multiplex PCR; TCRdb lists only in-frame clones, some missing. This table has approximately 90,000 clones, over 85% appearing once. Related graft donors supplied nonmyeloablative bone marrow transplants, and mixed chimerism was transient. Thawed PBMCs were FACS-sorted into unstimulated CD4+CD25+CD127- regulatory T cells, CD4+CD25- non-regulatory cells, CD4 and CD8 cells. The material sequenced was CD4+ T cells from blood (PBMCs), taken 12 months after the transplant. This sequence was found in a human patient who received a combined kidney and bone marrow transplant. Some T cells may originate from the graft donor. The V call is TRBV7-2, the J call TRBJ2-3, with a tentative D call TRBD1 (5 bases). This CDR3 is CASSSRRRGPTDTQYF. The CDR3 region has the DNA TGTGCCAGCAGCTCTCGTAGAAGGGGTCCTACAGATACGCAGTATTTT.